One and the same sample provided the 3 T cell receptor beta chains below, sequenced in a study of cytomegalovirus exposure and HLA in healthy donors. In the PCR, 60 Vbeta and 13 Jbeta primers were used. Sequencing was performed with immunoSEQ multiplex PCR; in TCRdb, only in-frame clones are kept and a portion is missing. The sample holds some 150,000 clones, more than 65% seen once. Material: PBMCs. These receptors came from a woman in her 30s in good health and CMV-seronegative.

The sample holds one count of this clone. The chain couples TRBV9 to TRBJ2-7; TRBD1 aligns across 7 bases. V shed 0 bases, J shed 2 bases, and the junction held 17 bases outside the gene matches. CDR1 is SGDLS and CDR2 is YYNGEE in the germline V gene. The CDR3 runs 19 residues. The CDR3 coding sequence is TGTGCCAGCAGCGTAGCGGCTGGGACAGTCAGCGGAGCTCCCTACGAGCAGTACTTC. Amino acids: CASSVAAGTVSGAPYEQYF.

J is TRBJ1-3 and V is TRBV5-1; D is ambiguous. Trimming took 4 bases from V and 0 from J, leaving 20 bases between them. The germline gives CDR1 SGHRS, CDR2 YFSETQ. This CDR3 comprises 18 residues. CDR3 bases: TGCGCCAGCAGCCCCAGACCCAGTACAAGCGCCTCTGGAAACACCATATATTTT. This translates into CASSPRPSTSASGNTIYF.

CDR3 sequence reads: CASSYRETYEQYF. The CDR3 region has the DNA TGTGCCAGCAGTTACCGGGAGACCTACGAGCAGTACTTC. The V call is TRBV27, the J call TRBJ2-7, with a possible D match to TRBD2 (6 bases). The germline CDR1 and CDR2 sequences are MNHEY and SMNVEV (reference sequence). This CDR3 has 13 amino acids. V was cut by 4 bases and J by 2 bases, with 9 bases left in between.